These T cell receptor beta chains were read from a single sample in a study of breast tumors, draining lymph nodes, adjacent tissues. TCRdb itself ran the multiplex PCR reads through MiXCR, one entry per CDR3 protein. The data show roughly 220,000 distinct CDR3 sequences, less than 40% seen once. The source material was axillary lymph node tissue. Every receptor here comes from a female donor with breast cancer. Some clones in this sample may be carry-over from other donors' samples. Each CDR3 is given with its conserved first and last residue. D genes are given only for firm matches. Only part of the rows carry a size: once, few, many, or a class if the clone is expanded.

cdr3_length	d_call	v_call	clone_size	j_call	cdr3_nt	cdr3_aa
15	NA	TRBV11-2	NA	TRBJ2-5	TGTGCCAGCAGCTTAGACGGCAGGGCGCAAGAGACCCAGTACTTC	CASSLDGRAQETQYF
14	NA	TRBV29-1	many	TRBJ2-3	TGCAGCGTCACTCCGGGTAGGGGCACAGATACGCAGTATTTT	CSVTPGRGTDTQYF
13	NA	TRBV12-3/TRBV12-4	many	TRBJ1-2	TGTGCCAGCAGTTATAGGGTCTACTATGGCTACACCTTC	CASSYRVYYGYTF
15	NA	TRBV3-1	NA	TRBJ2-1	TGTGCCAGCAGCCAAGGGTTACAGGGGGGGAATGAGCAGTTCTTC	CASSQGLQGGNEQFF
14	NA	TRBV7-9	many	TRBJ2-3	TGTGCCAGCAGCTTAAGACTAGACGTAGATACGCAGTATTTT	CASSLRLDVDTQYF
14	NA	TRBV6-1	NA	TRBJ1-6	TGTGCCAGCAGTGGGCAGGTGCTCAATTCACCCCTCCACTTT	CASSGQVLNSPLHF
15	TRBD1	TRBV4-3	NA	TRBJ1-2	TGCGCCAGCAGCCCTTGGGACAGGGGTGACTATGGCTACACCTTC	CASSPWDRGDYGYTF
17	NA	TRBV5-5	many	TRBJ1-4	TGTGCCAGCAGCTTCGCTCAGTATCGAGGGGTTGTTGAAAAACTGTTTTTT	CASSFAQYRGVVEKLFF
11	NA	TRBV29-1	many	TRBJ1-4	TGCAGCGGGACAGCGAATGAAAAACTGTTTTTT	CSGTANEKLFF
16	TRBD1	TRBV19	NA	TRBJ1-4	TGTGCCAGTGTAACAGGACAGGGGGCAACTAATGAAAAACTGTTTTTT	CASVTGQGATNEKLFF
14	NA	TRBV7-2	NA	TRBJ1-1	TGTGCCAGCAGTCTCAGAGTGGGAATTGTTGAAGCTTTCTTT	CASSLRVGIVEAFF
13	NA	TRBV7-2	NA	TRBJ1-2	TGTGCCAGCAGCTTAGCGACAGACTATGGCTACACCTTC	CASSLATDYGYTF
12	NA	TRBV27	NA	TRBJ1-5	TGTGCCAGCAGTCGTTACAATCAGCCCCAGCATTTT	CASSRYNQPQHF
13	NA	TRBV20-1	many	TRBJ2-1	TGCAGTGCTAGAGTGGAATCCTACAATGAGCAGTTCTTC	CSARVESYNEQFF
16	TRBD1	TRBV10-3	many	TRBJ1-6	TGTGCCATCAGTGAGTCGACAGGGTCCCCAAATTCACCCCTCCACTTT	CAISESTGSPNSPLHF